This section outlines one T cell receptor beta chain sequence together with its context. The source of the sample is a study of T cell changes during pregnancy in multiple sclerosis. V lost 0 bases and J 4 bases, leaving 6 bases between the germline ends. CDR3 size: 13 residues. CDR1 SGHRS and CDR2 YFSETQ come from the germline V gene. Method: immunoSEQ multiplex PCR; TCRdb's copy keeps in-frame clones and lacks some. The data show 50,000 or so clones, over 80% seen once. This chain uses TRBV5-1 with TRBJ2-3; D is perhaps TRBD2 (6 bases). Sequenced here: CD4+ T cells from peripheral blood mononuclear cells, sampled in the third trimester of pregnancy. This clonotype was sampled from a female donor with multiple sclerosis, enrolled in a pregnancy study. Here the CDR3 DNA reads TGCGCCAGCAGCTTGGGCGGGGCAGATACGCAGTATTTT. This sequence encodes CASSLGGADTQYF.